This T cell receptor beta chain was recorded in a study of vaccination effects on CD4 cells after COVID-19. Method: immunoSEQ multiplex PCR; TCRdb's copy keeps in-frame clones and lacks some. Among around 79,000 clones listed, 60% to 80% were seen once. Remarks on this clone: Its antigen is not identified.

Antigen-specific CD4+ T cells were expanded with viral peptide pools in the ViraFEST assay before sequencing. When about ten days of culture had elapsed, CD4+ T cells were isolated. Testing of the vaccine recipients showed negative nucleocapsid antibodies and no prior SARS-CoV-2 infection. Germline-derived CDR1 and CDR2 are GTSNPN and SVGIG (reference sequence). This CDR3 spans 15 amino acids. V was pared by 2 bases and J by 4 bases, with 8 bases of the junction left unmatched. The receptor was isolated from a human donor who received a COVID-19 vaccine. The chain joins TRBV30 to TRBJ1-2; 9 bases map to TRBD1. This material consisted of CD4+ T cells from PBMCs cultured with HCoV-229E spike peptides, taken before COVID-19 vaccination. The DNA of the CDR3 is TGTGCCTGGAGTCAACAGGGGGCCGACCCCTATGGCTACACCTTC. Amino acid sequence: CAWSQQGADPYGYTF.